A selection of T cell receptor beta chains follows, all from one sample in a study of shared clonotypes between healthy human individuals. Measured with immunoSEQ multiplex PCR; TCRdb has only the in-frame clones, and not every one. The table has roughly 2.2 million clones, 80% to 95% seen once. Sequencing was performed on naive CD4+ T cells from PBMCs. Receptor source: a man between 18 and 29 years old in good health. Some clones in this sample may be carry-over from other donors' samples. Both conserved end residues are part of each CDR3. D genes are given only for firm matches. The size entry is marked missing in some rows and otherwise reads once, few, many or a size class.

J gene: TRBJ2-7
clone size: NA
V gene: TRBV5-6
D gene: TRBD2
CDR3 DNA: TGTGCCAGCAGCTTGCTAAGCGGGAGGGCCCTGGGGGAGCAGTACTTC
CDR3 protein: CASSLLSGRALGEQYF

J gene: TRBJ2-1
clone size: NA
V gene: TRBV6-5
D gene: TRBD2
CDR3 DNA: TGTGCCAGTAAAGGGACTAGCGGGAGTTACAATGAGCAGTTCTTC
CDR3 protein: CASKGTSGSYNEQFF

J gene: TRBJ2-7
clone size: NA
V gene: TRBV7-2
D gene: TRBD1
CDR3 DNA: TGTGCCAGCAGCTTCGTCGGGACAGGGGGAACCTACGAGCAGTACTTC
CDR3 protein: CASSFVGTGGTYEQYF

J gene: TRBJ2-7
clone size: NA
V gene: TRBV6-1
D gene: NA
CDR3 DNA: TGTGCCAGCAGTGAAGCCCCGACTAGAAACGAGCAGTACTTC
CDR3 protein: CASSEAPTRNEQYF

J gene: TRBJ2-6
clone size: once
V gene: TRBV5-6
D gene: TRBD2
CDR3 DNA: TGTGCCAGCAGGTTGACTAGCGGGAGGGCTGGGGCCAACGTCCTGACTTTC
CDR3 protein: CASRLTSGRAGANVLTF

J gene: TRBJ2-2
clone size: once
V gene: TRBV4-1
D gene: TRBD1
CDR3 DNA: TGCGCCAGCAGTAGTGGACAGGGGAGAACCGGGGAGCTGTTTTTT
CDR3 protein: CASSSGQGRTGELFF

J gene: TRBJ2-7
clone size: NA
V gene: TRBV18
D gene: NA
CDR3 DNA: TGTGCCAGCTCACCTGCAGGCTCCTACGAGCAGTACTTC
CDR3 protein: CASSPAGSYEQYF

J gene: TRBJ2-2
clone size: NA
V gene: TRBV28
D gene: TRBD1
CDR3 DNA: TGTGCCAGCAGTTCCCCGGGACAGGGGGCGTTTGGCGGGGAGCTGTTTTTT
CDR3 protein: CASSSPGQGAFGGELFF

J gene: TRBJ2-3
clone size: NA
V gene: TRBV11-2
D gene: NA
CDR3 DNA: TGTGCCAGCAGCCTCCCAGGGGGGGCGCAGTATTTT
CDR3 protein: CASSLPGGAQYF

J gene: TRBJ2-1
clone size: NA
V gene: TRBV7-2
D gene: NA
CDR3 DNA: TGTGCCGTCGCAGCGGTATACAATGAGCAGTTCTTC
CDR3 protein: CAVAAVYNEQFF

J gene: TRBJ2-2
clone size: NA
V gene: TRBV5-1
D gene: NA
CDR3 DNA: TGCGCCAGCAGCTTGGCGCAGCACCACTCCGGGGAGCTGTTTTTT
CDR3 protein: CASSLAQHHSGELFF

J gene: TRBJ1-2
clone size: NA
V gene: TRBV11-2
D gene: NA
CDR3 DNA: TGTGCCAGCAGCTCGGGGACGGATTACTATGGCTACACCTTC
CDR3 protein: CASSSGTDYYGYTF

J gene: TRBJ2-5
clone size: NA
V gene: TRBV11-3
D gene: NA
CDR3 DNA: TGTGCCAGCAGCCAGGACGCGTGGAAGGCCCAGTACTTC
CDR3 protein: CASSQDAWKAQYF